The 30 T cell receptor beta chains below come from one sample, sequenced in a study of T cell changes during pregnancy in multiple sclerosis. TCRdb keeps only in-frame clones here, not all; method: immunoSEQ multiplex PCR. The table records tens of thousands of clones, approximately 87% of them present only once. Sequenced material: peripheral blood, taken after pregnancy. Source of these receptors: a female donor in good health, enrolled as a control in a pregnancy study.

The rearrangement links TRBV7-9 to TRBJ1-4; D is undetermined. The CDR3 consists of 14 residues. Germline V gives CDR1 SEHNR, CDR2 FQNEAQ (reference sequence). The ends were cut back, 2 bases at V and 4 bases at J, with 8 bases in the middle. In nucleotides, the CDR3 is TGTGCCAGCAGCTTAAGGGAGCTTAATGAAAAACTGTTTTTT. Its protein product is CASSLRELNEKLFF.

The chain recombines TRBV28 with TRBJ1-2; maybe TRBD1 (5 bases). Germline CDR1 MDHEN, CDR2 SYDVKM. The CDR3 has 16 amino acids. V was pared by 2 bases and J by 3 bases, with 16 bases between. CDR3 in DNA: TGTGCCAGCAGTTTAACAGGAGGCGGAGGGGACTATGGCTACACCTTC. Its protein product is CASSLTGGGGDYGYTF.

The genes are TRBV6-6 and TRBJ2-2, with D tentatively TRBD2 (6 bases). Trimming shortened V by 6 bases and J by 4 bases, and 15 bases separated the two germline ends. CDR3 length: 15 residues. Germline V gene sequence: CDR1 MNHNY, CDR2 SVGAGI (reference sequence). The CDR3 sequence: CASSPEGLLTGELFF. DNA for the CDR3: TGTGCCAGCAGCCCCGAGGGACTTCTCACCGGGGAGCTGTTTTTT.

The chain recombines TRBV30 with TRBJ1-1; D is ambiguous. V lost 2 bases, J lost 5 bases, and 12 bases lay in between. The CDR3 totals 13 residues. Germline values: CDR1 GTSNPN, CDR2 SVGIG (reference sequence). CDR3 coding DNA: TGTGCCTGGAGTCCGGGGTTGAGGACTGAAGCTTTCTTT. This codes for CAWSPGLRTEAFF.

V is TRBV7-9 and J is TRBJ2-3; TRBD2 matches at 9 bases. Looked up from germline, CDR1 is SEHNR and CDR2 is FQNEAQ (reference sequence). The trim removed 5 bases at V and 6 bases at J, leaving 9 bases unmatched. The CDR3 totals 15 residues. For the CDR3, the DNA is TGTGCCAGCAGCGAAAATAGCGGGGGTGGGGATACGCAGTATTTT. This codes for CASSENSGGGDTQYF.

J is TRBJ1-4 and V is TRBV6-5; no clear D. V was trimmed by 5 bases and J by 8 bases, leaving 12 bases between them. Germline assignment: CDR1 MNHEY and CDR2 SVGAGI. The CDR3 covers 13 residues. Here the CDR3 DNA reads TGTGCCAGCAGTCGGGTCCCACGGGAAAAACTGTTTTTT. Amino acid sequence: CASSRVPREKLFF.

The chain carries TRBV6-4 and TRBJ2-7, with 12 bases lining up with TRBD2. The CDR3 is 15 residues long. The V gene end was trimmed by 5 bases and the J gene end by 2 bases; junction bases not matched to a gene: 4. Looked up from germline, CDR1 is MRHNA and CDR2 is SNTAGT. The CDR3 DNA reads TGTGCCAGCAGTTTCCTAGCGGGGGGGACCTACGAGCAGTACTTC. Translated, it gives CASSFLAGGTYEQYF.

This rearrangement joins TRBV30 to TRBJ2-1; D call uncertain. V lost 1 base, J lost 0 bases, and 7 bases lay in between. The germline V gene encodes CDR1 GTSNPN and CDR2 SVGIG (reference sequence). This CDR3 is 14 amino acids long. This CDR3 reads CAWSGQNSYNEQFF. For the CDR3, the DNA is TGTGCCTGGAGTGGACAAAACTCCTACAATGAGCAGTTCTTC.

The rearrangement uses TRBV27 and TRBJ2-7; 9 bases agree with TRBD1. The junction had 6 bases not matched to a gene; V was cut back by 8 bases and J by 4 bases. Germline V gene sequence: CDR1 MNHEY, CDR2 SMNVEV (reference sequence). The CDR3 runs to 13 residues. The CDR3: CASGLTGGYEQYF. The DNA of the CDR3 is TGTGCCAGCGGGTTGACAGGGGGATACGAGCAGTACTTC.

This clone was found once. The rearrangement links TRBV11-2 to TRBJ2-3; D gene ambiguous. From germline, CDR1 is SGHAT and CDR2 FQNNGV. Trimming pared 2 bases from V and 6 bases from J, leaving 3 bases between. The CDR3 contains 11 residues. The CDR3 nucleotides read TGTGCCAGCAGCTTACTTGATACGCAGTATTTT. This codes for CASSLLDTQYF.

This sequence joins TRBV11-1 and TRBJ2-1; 14 nucleotides agree with TRBD2. The CDR3 runs to 17 residues. CDR1 is SGHAT, CDR2 FQDESV, per germline (reference sequence). Germline trimming cut 2 bases from V and 8 bases from J; bases unmatched to any gene: 8. CDR3 DNA: TGTGCCAGCAGCTTACCTCTGGGACTAGCGGGAGTAGATGAGCAGTTCTTC. It codes for CASSLPLGLAGVDEQFF.

This chain uses TRBV2 with TRBJ1-2; D may be TRBD1 (5 bases). Germline assignment: CDR1 SNHLY and CDR2 FYNNEI. V lost 7 bases and J lost 2, with 11 bases in between. The CDR3 extends over 13 amino acids. The CDR3 loop is CASNTGENYGYTF. As DNA, the CDR3 is TGTGCCAGCAACACGGGGGAGAACTATGGCTACACCTTC.

V usage is TRBV13 and J usage is TRBJ2-2; possibly TRBD1 for D (5 bases). Germline CDR1 PRHDT, CDR2 FYEKMQ (reference sequence). V was cut by 4 bases and J by 11 bases, with 14 bases left in between. This CDR3 contains 13 residues. CDR3 protein: CASSSPTGEELFF. DNA for the CDR3: TGTGCCAGCAGCTCCCCCACAGGAGAAGAGCTGTTTTTT.

This chain joins TRBV19 and TRBJ2-7, with 7 bases fitting TRBD2. The CDR3 is 15 amino acids. CDR1 LNHDA and CDR2 SQIVND come from the germline V gene (reference sequence). J was trimmed by 1 base and V by 4 bases; bases with no gene match: 7. The CDR3 sequence: CASSTAERGSYEQYF. CDR3 nucleotides: TGTGCCAGTAGTACCGCGGAGCGGGGATCCTACGAGCAGTACTTC.

The chain links TRBV30 to TRBJ1-5; tentatively, D is TRBD1 (5 bases). CDR3 length: 14 residues. Trimming took 2 bases from V and 2 from J, leaving 10 bases between them. Germline V lookup: CDR1 GTSNPN, CDR2 SVGIG (reference sequence). The CDR3 DNA reads TGTGCCTGGAGTACAGGCTGGGGCAATCAGCCCCAGCATTTT. Its protein is CAWSTGWGNQPQHF.

The gene calls are TRBV2 and TRBJ2-7, with TRBD1 matching 9 bases. Germline V gives CDR1 SNHLY, CDR2 FYNNEI. The CDR3 runs 14 residues. J gave up 7 bases and V 6 bases, and 10 bases lay outside the gene matches. The CDR3 spells CASRAGTGHGEQYF. CDR3 in DNA: TGTGCCAGCAGGGCCGGGACAGGGCATGGGGAGCAGTACTTC.

This clone appeared a few times. The V and J genes are TRBV30 and TRBJ1-5; D unresolved. The V gene's germline CDR1 is GTSNPN and CDR2 SVGIG (reference sequence). The CDR3 sequence is 13 residues long. Trimming took off 1 base at V and 5 bases at J, with 9 bases between the two ends. This chain's CDR3 is CAWSARGYQPQHF. The DNA of the CDR3 is TGTGCCTGGAGTGCCCGGGGATATCAGCCCCAGCATTTT.

This clone was seen more than once but under ten times. The chain has TRBV7-2 and TRBJ1-2; 9 positions match TRBD1. CDR3 length: 13 amino acids. The junction had 1 base not matched to a gene; V was cut back by 4 bases and J by 4 bases. From germline, CDR1 is SGHTA and CDR2 FQGNSA. The CDR3 DNA follows: TGTGCCAGCAGCTCGACAGGGGGCTATGGCTACACCTTC. It translates to CASSSTGGYGYTF.

The chain combines TRBV4-3 with TRBJ1-1, with D possibly matching TRBD1 (5 bases). Deletions cut 4 bases from V and 3 bases from J, with 12 bases between. Germline CDR1 and CDR2: LGHNA and YSLEER. The CDR3 has 14 amino acids. The CDR3 reads CASSLGHGYTEAFF. The CDR3 bases are TGCGCCAGCAGCCTCGGACATGGGTACACTGAAGCTTTCTTT.

The chain carries TRBV30 and TRBJ1-1; D may be TRBD1 (5 bases). V shed 5 bases and J shed 7 bases, with 11 bases lying between them. The germline V gene has CDR1 GTSNPN and CDR2 SVGIG (reference sequence). The length of the CDR3 is 11 residues. CDR3 DNA: TGTGCCTGGCGTCAGGGTTTTGAAGCTTTCTTT. Translated: CAWRQGFEAFF. The full variable domain, in which reference TRBV30 and TRBJ1-1 provide the parts outside the CDR3, is SQTIHQWPATLVQPVGSPLSLECTVEGTSNPNLYWYRQAAGRGLQLLFYSVGIGQISSEVPQNLSASRPQDRQFILSSKKLLLSDSGFYLCAWRQGFEAFFGQGTRLTVV.

The chain links TRBV6-5 to TRBJ2-7; D is possibly TRBD2 (6 bases). The CDR3 spans 14 residues. Germline values: CDR1 MNHEY, CDR2 SVGAGI. Trimming shortened V by 0 bases and J by 2 bases, and 8 bases separated the two germline ends. CDR3: CASSYSRLAYEQYF. The DNA of the CDR3 is TGTGCCAGCAGTTACTCGAGACTAGCCTACGAGCAGTACTTC.

This rearrangement joins TRBV19 to TRBJ1-3, with D possibly TRBD1 on 5 matching bases. CDR1 is LNHDA, CDR2 SQIVND, per germline (reference sequence). The germline V and J ends were trimmed by 7 bases and 2 bases, with 9 bases remaining between them. There are 13 residues in the CDR3. The DNA for the CDR3 is TGTGCCAGTACGAAGGGGCCTGGAAACACCATATATTTT. Its translation: CASTKGPGNTIYF.

This sequence joins TRBV14 and TRBJ2-4; D is undetermined. CDR3 length: 13 residues. The germline V gene encodes CDR1 SGHDN and CDR2 FVKESK. The ends were cut back, 4 bases at V and 0 bases at J, with 4 bases in the middle. The CDR3 coding sequence is TGTGCCAGCAGCCCTTTAGCCAAAAACATTCAGTACTTC. Translating it yields CASSPLAKNIQYF.

The chain links TRBV19 to TRBJ2-5; 7 bases map to TRBD1. Looked up from germline, CDR1 is LNHDA and CDR2 is SQIVND (reference sequence). The CDR3 runs to 13 residues. V lost 5 bases, J lost 5 bases, and 5 bases stayed unmatched. This chain's CDR3 is CASSGTVRETQYF. The CDR3 DNA reads as TGTGCCAGTAGTGGGACAGTTCGGGAGACCCAGTACTTC.

This clone was observed a handful of times. The chain links TRBV6-5 to TRBJ2-1, with 9 bases aligning to TRBD1. Trimming cost V 6 bases and J 5 bases; bases outside gene matches: 8. Germline loops: CDR1 MNHEY, CDR2 SVGAGI. The CDR3 is 15 residues long. The CDR3 nucleotides read TGTGCCAGCAGGGACTTGGGACAGGGTGACAATGAGCAGTTCTTC. This codes for CASRDLGQGDNEQFF.

The CDR3 is CASSRTDNEQFF. DNA of the CDR3: TGTGCCAGTAGTAGGACAGATAATGAGCAGTTCTTC. V is TRBV19 and J is TRBJ2-1; D perhaps matches TRBD1 (6 bases). The CDR3 has 12 residues. The V gene lost 4 bases and the J gene lost 7 bases, with 8 bases spanning the gap. CDR1 LNHDA and CDR2 SQIVND come from the germline V gene (reference sequence).

This chain joins TRBV5-1 and TRBJ1-1; TRBD1 agrees at 7 bases. The CDR3 runs to 16 residues. V lost 1 base to trimming and J lost 2 bases; unmatched junction nucleotides: 8. Germline V gives CDR1 SGHRS, CDR2 YFSETQ. The CDR3 bases are TGCGCCAGCAGCTTGCGGCCGCAGGGGGGAAACACTGAAGCTTTCTTT. Its translation is CASSLRPQGGNTEAFF. Looking up the rest from reference TRBV5-1 and TRBJ1-1 gives the full variable domain: KAGVTQTPRYLIKTRGQQVTLSCSPISGHRSVSWYQQTPGQGLQFLFEYFSETQRNKGNFPGRFSGRQFSNSRSEMNVSTLELGDSALYLCASSLRPQGGNTEAFFGQGTRLTVV.

The rearrangement joins TRBV30 to TRBJ2-7, with 14 bases fitting TRBD2. Germline CDR1 is GTSNPN and CDR2 is SVGIG (reference sequence). This CDR3 is built from 19 residues. V was pared by 2 bases and J by 4 bases, with 16 bases of the junction left unmatched. The CDR3 loop is CAWSPPPGTSGRLIYEQYF. The CDR3 nucleotides read TGTGCCTGGAGTCCACCACCCGGGACTAGCGGGAGACTAATATACGAGCAGTACTTC.

The J gene is TRBJ1-6, the V gene TRBV7-8; D not resolved. V dropped 5 bases and J dropped 9 bases, with 14 bases sitting between them. Germline lookup yields CDR1 SGHVS and CDR2 FQNEAQ. The CDR3 extends over 14 amino acids. CDR3 sequence (DNA): TGTGCCAGCAGCCCCGAGGGATGGGTTTCACCCCTCCACTTT. Its protein product is CASSPEGWVSPLHF.

The V call is TRBV7-8, the J call TRBJ1-5; 7 bases match TRBD1. CDR3 length: 15 amino acids. The germline gives CDR1 SGHVS, CDR2 FQNEAQ. Germline trimming cut 7 bases from V and 5 bases from J; bases unmatched to any gene: 11. The CDR3 sequence: CASNSIRDRHQPQHF. The CDR3 region has the DNA TGTGCCAGCAACTCGATCCGGGACAGACATCAGCCCCAGCATTTT.